The 24 T cell receptor beta chains listed next were all sequenced from one sample in a study of OX40 agonist ivuxolimab in advanced cancers. TCRdb keeps only in-frame clones here, not all; method: immunoSEQ multiplex PCR. The repertoire holds roughly 76,000 clones, with approximately 83% as singletons. Material: CD4+ or CD8+ T cells sorted from blood, obtained in a trial of the OX40 agonist ivuxolimab. The receptors were sampled from an adult with an advanced solid tumor such as melanoma, head and neck, liver or kidney cancer.

V usage is TRBV2 and J usage is TRBJ2-7; D remains unclear. This CDR3 has 12 amino acids. V was pared by 4 bases and J by 5 bases, with 9 bases between. Germline CDR1 is SNHLY and CDR2 is FYNNEI. In nucleotides, the CDR3 is TGTGCCAGCAGTGCACGAAAGCACGAGCAGTACTTC. This gives the protein CASSARKHEQYF.

The genes are TRBV5-1 and TRBJ1-1; unclear D gene. The germline V and J ends were trimmed by 4 bases and 4 bases, with 20 bases remaining between them. The length of the CDR3 is 16 residues. Germline V gives CDR1 SGHRS, CDR2 YFSETQ. In nucleotides, the CDR3 is TGCGCCAGCAGCCACGGCAGAGACAAGTTAAGCACTGAAGCTTTCTTT. This sequence encodes CASSHGRDKLSTEAFF.

This rearrangement joins TRBV5-5 to TRBJ1-1; D perhaps matches TRBD1 (6 bases). This CDR3 is 13 amino acids long. Trimming pared 0 bases from V and 3 bases from J, leaving 6 bases between. Germline CDR1 SGHKS, CDR2 YYEKEE (reference sequence). The CDR3 here is CASSLDRDTEAFF. For the CDR3, the DNA is TGTGCCAGCAGCTTGGACAGGGACACTGAAGCTTTCTTT.

The chain employs TRBV5-6 and TRBJ1-1, with D tentatively TRBD1 (5 bases). CDR1 SGHDT and CDR2 YYEEEE come from the germline V gene. V was clipped by 0 bases and J by 5 bases, with 11 bases between them. The CDR3 sequence is 14 residues long. The DNA of the CDR3 is TGTGCCAGCAGCTTGGGGCAGGGAGGGACTGAAGCTTTCTTT. It specifies CASSLGQGGTEAFF. Full variable domain (outside the CDR3, taken from reference TRBV5-6 and TRBJ1-1): DAGVTQSPTHLIKTRGQQVTLRCSPKSGHDTVSWYQQALGQGPQFIFQYYEEEERQRGNFPDRFSGHQFPNYSSELNVNALLLGDSALYLCASSLGQGGTEAFFGQGTRLTVV.

The V call is TRBV2, the J call TRBJ1-1; D possibly corresponds to TRBD1 (6 bases). Trimming removed 7 bases from V and 1 base from J, with 13 bases in between. The CDR3 runs 14 residues. Germline V gene lookup returns CDR1 SNHLY and CDR2 FYNNEI. The CDR3: CASTRQVPNTEAFF. The CDR3 coding sequence is TGTGCCAGCACGCGACAGGTTCCGAACACTGAAGCTTTCTTT.

This clone came up once. The chain couples TRBV6-6 to TRBJ2-2; TRBD2 might be the D (6 bases). Trimming cost V 2 bases and J 4 bases, with 8 bases left between them. The CDR3 spans 14 residues. Germline V gene lookup returns CDR1 MNHNY and CDR2 SVGAGI (reference sequence). The CDR3 loop reads CASSYAGSTGELFF. The CDR3 nucleotides are TGTGCCAGCAGTTACGCCGGGAGCACCGGGGAGCTGTTTTTT.

The sample holds one count of this clone. V gene TRBV4-2 combines with J gene TRBJ1-4, with D tentatively TRBD1 (5 bases). Trimming stripped 0 bases from V and 8 bases from J, with 16 bases between. This CDR3 comprises 16 residues. CDR1 is LGHNA, CDR2 YNFKEQ, per germline. The CDR3 nucleotides read TGTGCCAGCAGCCAAGAAGGGGCGGGCGTGGGGGAAAAACTGTTTTTT. Translating it yields CASSQEGAGVGEKLFF.

The CDR3 nucleotides read TGTGCCAGCAGCTTATCGGGCGGGCCCCTTTACGAGCAGTACTTC. As protein: CASSLSGGPLYEQYF. V is TRBV7-2 and J is TRBJ2-7; tentative D call: TRBD2 (5 bases). This CDR3 spans 15 amino acids. Trimming took off 2 bases at V and 4 bases at J, with 15 bases between the two ends. The germline gives CDR1 SGHTA, CDR2 FQGNSA. Combining the CDR3 with reference TRBV7-2 and TRBJ2-7 gives the whole variable domain GAGVSQSPSNKVTEKGKDVELRCDPISGHTALYWYRQSLGQGLEFLIYFQGNSAPDKSGLPSDRFSAERTGGSVSTLTIQRTQQEDSAVYLCASSLSGGPLYEQYFGPGTRLTVT.

This clone was seen more than once but under ten times. The same CDR3 is also encoded by other DNA sequences in this sample. The chain joins TRBV11-2 to TRBJ2-2; 7 positions match TRBD2. This CDR3 region has 15 residues. The V segment lost 0 bases and the J segment 4 bases; nucleotides outside the gene matches: 2. Germline CDR1 and CDR2: SGHAT and FQNNGV. The CDR3 bases are TGTGCCAGCAGCTTAGAGTCGGGGGGCACCGGGGAGCTGTTTTTT. It specifies CASSLESGGTGELFF.

The chain links TRBV27 to TRBJ1-2; maybe TRBD1 (6 bases). The V gene's germline CDR1 is MNHEY and CDR2 SMNVEV (reference sequence). V lost 3 bases, J lost 3 bases, and 14 bases lay in between. The CDR3 contains 15 residues. CDR3 sequence reads: CASSFLGGGDYGYTF. CDR3 bases: TGTGCCAGCAGTTTCCTCGGAGGGGGTGACTATGGCTACACCTTC.

This sequence joins TRBV11-2 and TRBJ1-2; no clear D gene. The CDR3 has 12 amino acids. Germline V lookup: CDR1 SGHAT, CDR2 FQNNGV. V was pared by 0 bases and J by 13 bases, with 12 bases between. CDR3 DNA: TGTGCCAGCAGCTTAGATCGGATGAGAGTCACCTTC. Protein product: CASSLDRMRVTF. Looking up the rest from reference TRBV11-2 and TRBJ1-2 gives the full variable domain: EAGVAQSPRYKIIEKRQSVAFWCNPISGHATLYWYQQILGQGPKLLIQFQNNGVVDDSQLPKDRFSAERLKGVDSTLKIQPAKLEDSAVYLCASSLDRMRVTFGSGTRLTVV.

The chain couples TRBV4-3 to TRBJ2-1; tentatively, D is TRBD1 or TRBD2 (5 bases each). The V gene's germline CDR1 is LGHNA and CDR2 YSLEER. Trimming took off 3 bases at V and 4 bases at J, with 13 bases between the two ends. CDR3 length: 15 amino acids. In DNA form, the CDR3 reads TGCGCCAGCAGCCAGGCCGGGACGGGGTACAATGAGCAGTTCTTC. It codes for CASSQAGTGYNEQFF.

The chain links TRBV19 to TRBJ1-5; 9 bases fit TRBD1. The V gene's germline CDR1 is LNHDA and CDR2 SQIVND (reference sequence). V trimming: 3 bases; J trimming: 1 base; junction bases outside the gene matches: 4. This CDR3 comprises 16 residues. DNA of the CDR3: TGTGCCAGTAGTATCGGGGACAGGGTAAGCAATCAGCCCCAGCATTTT. This encodes CASSIGDRVSNQPQHF.

The chain couples TRBV6-1 to TRBJ2-1; 9 bases are a match to TRBD2. The trim removed 4 bases at V and 2 bases at J, leaving 3 bases unmatched. Germline V lookup: CDR1 MNHNS, CDR2 SASEGT. There are 15 residues in the CDR3. CDR3 bases: TGTGCCAGCAGTGTGCTAGCGGGGACCTACAATGAGCAGTTCTTC. Translating gives CASSVLAGTYNEQFF.

The gene calls are TRBV5-1 and TRBJ1-1; perhaps TRBD1 as D (5 bases). Germline V CDR1 and CDR2: SGHRS, YFSETQ. The CDR3 runs to 14 residues. Trimming took 4 bases from V and 5 from J, leaving 15 bases between them. This CDR3 reads CASSSGLTVTEAFF. The CDR3 DNA reads TGCGCCAGCAGCAGTGGGTTGACAGTGACTGAAGCTTTCTTT.

The V call is TRBV29-1, the J call TRBJ1-3, with D unclear. V lost 3 bases, J lost 0 bases, and 9 bases lay in between. Germline lookup yields CDR1 SQVTM and CDR2 ANQGSEA. The CDR3 length is 14 residues. CDR3 nucleotides: TGCAGCGTTGAGAGGGATCTCTCTGGAAACACCATATATTTT. It specifies CSVERDLSGNTIYF.

The chain joins TRBV15 to TRBJ2-4; 12 bases are a match to TRBD1. Trimming cost V 1 base and J 7 bases; bases outside gene matches: 5. CDR1 is LNHNV and CDR2 is YYDKDF in the germline V gene (reference sequence). The CDR3 has 16 amino acids. CDR3 sequence: CATSRVKGQGANIQYF. The CDR3 DNA follows: TGTGCCACCAGCAGAGTCAAGGGACAGGGGGCGAACATTCAGTACTTC.

The V call is TRBV27, the J call TRBJ2-2; D is possibly TRBD1 (5 bases). Germline CDR1 and CDR2: MNHEY and SMNVEV (reference sequence). Trimming took off 4 bases at V and 4 bases at J, with 10 bases between the two ends. CDR3 length equals 14 residues. For the CDR3, the DNA is TGTGCCAGCAGTTCATTAGGGGCCACCGGGGAGCTGTTTTTT. It translates to CASSSLGATGELFF.

The V and J genes are TRBV10-3 and TRBJ1-2, with D unclear. V lost 0 bases and J 2 bases, leaving 7 bases between the germline ends. Germline CDR1 ENHRY, CDR2 SYGVKD. The CDR3 runs to 14 residues. CDR3 protein: CAISESPGNYGYTF. The CDR3 DNA follows: TGTGCCATCAGTGAGTCTCCCGGGAACTATGGCTACACCTTC.

The chain joins TRBV19 to TRBJ1-2; no definite D call. Per germline, CDR1 LNHDA and CDR2 SQIVND (reference sequence). V dropped 7 bases and J dropped 8 bases, with 14 bases sitting between them. The CDR3 sequence is 12 residues long. The CDR3 nucleotides read TGTGCCAGTAATAATAAGGGATACGGCTACACCTTC. Translating gives CASNNKGYGYTF.

This rearrangement joins TRBV7-9 to TRBJ1-5; TRBD1 is a possible D gene (5 bases). CDR1 and CDR2 from the germline V gene are SEHNR and FQNEAQ (reference sequence). The CDR3 runs to 13 residues. V lost 3 bases and J 7 bases, leaving 10 bases between the germline ends. The CDR3 reads CASSLGRDQPQHF. The CDR3 coding sequence is TGTGCCAGCAGCTTGGGACGGGACCAGCCCCAGCATTTT.

This chain uses TRBV27 with TRBJ1-2; unclear D gene. CDR3 length: 14 amino acids. Germline-derived CDR1 and CDR2 are MNHEY and SMNVEV (reference sequence). Trimming pared 2 bases from V and 0 bases from J, leaving 7 bases between. The CDR3, as DNA: TGTGCCAGCAGTTTAACGGGAGCTAACTATGGCTACACCTTC. Its translation: CASSLTGANYGYTF.

This chain joins TRBV10-1 and TRBJ1-5; possible D gene TRBD1, 5 bases. V lost 0 bases and J lost 7, with 13 bases in between. The germline V gene has CDR1 WNHNN and CDR2 SYGVQD (reference sequence). The CDR3 is 15 amino acids. In DNA form, the CDR3 reads TGCGCCAGCAGTGAGTCTGGCAGGGAGGAACAGCCCCAGCATTTT. Encoded protein: CASSESGREEQPQHF.

This clone was detected once. The chain recombines TRBV4-1 with TRBJ1-1; 7 positions match TRBD1. This CDR3 is built from 15 residues. Germline V CDR1 and CDR2: MGHRA, YSYEKL. The trim removed 4 bases at V and 0 bases at J, leaving 5 bases unmatched. In nucleotides, the CDR3 is TGCGCCAGCAGCCGGGCGGGACAGCTGAACACTGAAGCTTTCTTT. Amino acid sequence: CASSRAGQLNTEAFF.